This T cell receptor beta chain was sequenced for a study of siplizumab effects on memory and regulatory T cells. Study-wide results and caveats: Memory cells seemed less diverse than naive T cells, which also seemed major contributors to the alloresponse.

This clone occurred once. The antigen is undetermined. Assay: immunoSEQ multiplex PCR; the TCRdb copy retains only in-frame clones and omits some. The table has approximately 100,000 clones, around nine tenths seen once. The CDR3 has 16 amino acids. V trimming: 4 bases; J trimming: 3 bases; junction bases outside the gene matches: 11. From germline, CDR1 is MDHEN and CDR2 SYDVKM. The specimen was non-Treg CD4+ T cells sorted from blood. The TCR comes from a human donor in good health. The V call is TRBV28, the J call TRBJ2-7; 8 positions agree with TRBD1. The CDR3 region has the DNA TGTGCCAGCAGTTCCGACAGGGGAATAACGTACTACGAGCAGTACTTC. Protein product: CASSSDRGITYYEQYF.